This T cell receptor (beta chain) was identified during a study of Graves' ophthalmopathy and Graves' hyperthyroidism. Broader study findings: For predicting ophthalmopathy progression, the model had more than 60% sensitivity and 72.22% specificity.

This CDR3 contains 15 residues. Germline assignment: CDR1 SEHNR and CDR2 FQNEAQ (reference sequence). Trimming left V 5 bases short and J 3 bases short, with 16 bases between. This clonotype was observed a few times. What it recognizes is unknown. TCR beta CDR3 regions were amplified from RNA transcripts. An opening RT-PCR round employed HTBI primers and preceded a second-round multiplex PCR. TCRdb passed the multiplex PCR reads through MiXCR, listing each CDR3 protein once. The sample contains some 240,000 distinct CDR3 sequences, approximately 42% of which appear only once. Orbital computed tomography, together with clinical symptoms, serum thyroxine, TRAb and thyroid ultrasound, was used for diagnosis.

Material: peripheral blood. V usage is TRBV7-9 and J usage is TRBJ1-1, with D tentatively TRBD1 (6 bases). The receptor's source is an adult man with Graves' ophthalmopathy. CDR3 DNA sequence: TGTGCCAGCAGCCCTTTAGGGGGGGCGGACACTGAAGCTTTCTTT. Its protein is CASSPLGGADTEAFF. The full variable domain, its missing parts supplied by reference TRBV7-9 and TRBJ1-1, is DTGVSQNPRHKITKRGQNVTFRCDPISEHNRLYWYRQTLGQGPEFLTYFQNEAQLEKSRLLSDRFSAERPKGSFSTLEIQRTEQGDSAMYLCASSPLGGADTEAFFGQGTRLTVV.